The present T cell receptor beta chain was sequenced within a study of Ad26.COV2.S vaccination and SARS-CoV-2 variants. Here immunoSEQ multiplex PCR was the method, and the copy in TCRdb shows in-frame clones only, minus some. This table has about 280,000 clones, around 87% appearing once. A note on this clone: Antigen unknown.

General observations from the study: People who got the vaccine or the placebo had similar non-spike TCR breadth.

Treatment denoted: 19 received Ad26.COV2.S at low or high dose, single or two shots; five or six received placebo; per-sample allocation not given. The study sampled participants on day 63 after the first vaccine or placebo injection. The CDR3 spans 15 residues. Germline V gives CDR1 LNHDA, CDR2 SQIVND (reference sequence). V lost 3 bases to trimming and J lost 6 bases, with 18 bases between them. This chain uses TRBV19 with TRBJ2-7, with D perhaps matching TRBD2 (6 bases). The TCR comes from a person between 18 and 60 years old who received the Ad26.COV2.S COVID-19 vaccine or a placebo. This sample comprised peripheral blood, obtained in a trial of Ad26.COV2.S vaccine versus placebo. In nucleotides, the CDR3 is TGTGCCAGTAGTATTGCCTCCGGGACTTCAGTCGAGCAGTACTTC. This encodes CASSIASGTSVEQYF.